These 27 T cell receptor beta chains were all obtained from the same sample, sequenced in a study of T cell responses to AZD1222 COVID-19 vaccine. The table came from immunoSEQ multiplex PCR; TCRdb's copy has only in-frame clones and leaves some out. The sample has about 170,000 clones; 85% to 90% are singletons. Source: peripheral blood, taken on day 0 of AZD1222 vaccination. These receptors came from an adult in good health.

CDR3 protein: CASSLGPTGLAGELFF. The CDR3 bases are TGTGCCAGCAGCTTGGGGCCGACAGGGTTAGCCGGGGAGCTGTTTTTT. The V and J genes are TRBV5-5 and TRBJ2-2, with 7 nucleotides matching TRBD1. This CDR3 has 16 residues. Germline CDR1 and CDR2: SGHKS and YYEKEE (reference sequence). Germline trimming cut 0 bases from V and 6 bases from J; bases unmatched to any gene: 8.

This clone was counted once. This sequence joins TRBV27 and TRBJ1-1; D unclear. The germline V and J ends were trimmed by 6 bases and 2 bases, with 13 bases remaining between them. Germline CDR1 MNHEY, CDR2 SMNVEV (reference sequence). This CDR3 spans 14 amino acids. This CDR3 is CASSRGDFNTEAFF. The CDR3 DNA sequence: TGTGCCAGCAGCCGCGGGGATTTTAACACTGAAGCTTTCTTT.

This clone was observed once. The CDR3 reads CAWSDGASGSYEQYF. The CDR3 DNA is TGTGCCTGGAGCGACGGGGCTTCTGGATCCTACGAGCAGTACTTC. The genes are TRBV30 and TRBJ2-7; D may correspond to TRBD1 or TRBD2 (5 bases each). With 3 bases removed from V and 1 base from J, the gap between germline ends came to 16 bases. The CDR3 is 15 amino acids. Germline V CDR1 and CDR2: GTSNPN, SVGIG (reference sequence).

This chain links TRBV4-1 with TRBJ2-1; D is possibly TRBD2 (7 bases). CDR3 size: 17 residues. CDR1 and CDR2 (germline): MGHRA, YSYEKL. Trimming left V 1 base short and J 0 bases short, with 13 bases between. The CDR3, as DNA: TGCGCCAGCAGCCAAGGCTATGGGGGGGCCTCCTACAATGAGCAGTTCTTC. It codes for CASSQGYGGASYNEQFF.

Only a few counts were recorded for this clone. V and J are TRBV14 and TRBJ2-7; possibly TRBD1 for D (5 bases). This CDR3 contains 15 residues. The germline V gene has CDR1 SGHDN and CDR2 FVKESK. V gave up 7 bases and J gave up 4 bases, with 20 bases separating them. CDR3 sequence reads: CASKNRFAPFYEQYF. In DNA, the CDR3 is TGTGCCAGCAAGAACAGGTTTGCCCCTTTTTACGAGCAGTACTTC.

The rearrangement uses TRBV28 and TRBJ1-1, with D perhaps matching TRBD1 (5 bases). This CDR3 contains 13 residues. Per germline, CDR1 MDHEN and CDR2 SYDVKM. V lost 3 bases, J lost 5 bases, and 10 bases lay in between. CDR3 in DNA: TGTGCCAGCAGTTTCCCTGGGGGGACTGAAGCTTTCTTT. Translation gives CASSFPGGTEAFF.

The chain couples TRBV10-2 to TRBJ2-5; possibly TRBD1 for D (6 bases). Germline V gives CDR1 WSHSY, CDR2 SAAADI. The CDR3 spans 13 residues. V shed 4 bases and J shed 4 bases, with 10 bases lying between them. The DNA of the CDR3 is TGCGCCAGCAGTGTGGCAGGGGTAGAGACCCAGTACTTC. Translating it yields CASSVAGVETQYF.

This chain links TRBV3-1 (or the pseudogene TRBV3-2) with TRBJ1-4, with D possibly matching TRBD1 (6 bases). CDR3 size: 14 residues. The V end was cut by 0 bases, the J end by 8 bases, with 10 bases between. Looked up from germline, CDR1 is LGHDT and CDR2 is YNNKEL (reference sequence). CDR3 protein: CASSQEGGKEKLFF. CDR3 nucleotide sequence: TGTGCCAGCAGCCAAGAAGGGGGAAAGGAAAAACTGTTTTTT.

Here the CDR3 DNA reads TGTGCCAGCAGAAAACAGGGAAACACCGGGGAGCTGTTTTTT. Translating gives CASRKQGNTGELFF. The chain employs TRBV2 and TRBJ2-2; a weak D match, TRBD1 (6 bases). V dropped 6 bases and J dropped 2 bases, with 10 bases sitting between them. CDR3 length: 14 amino acids. Germline V CDR1 and CDR2: SNHLY, FYNNEI.

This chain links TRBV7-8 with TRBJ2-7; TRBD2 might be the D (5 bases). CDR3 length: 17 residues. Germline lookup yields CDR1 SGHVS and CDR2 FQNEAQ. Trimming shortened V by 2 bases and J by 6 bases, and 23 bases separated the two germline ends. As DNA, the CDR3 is TGTGCCAGCAGCTTACTAGCTCCCGCCACCCCTACCTCCGAGCAGTACTTC. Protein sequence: CASSLLAPATPTSEQYF.

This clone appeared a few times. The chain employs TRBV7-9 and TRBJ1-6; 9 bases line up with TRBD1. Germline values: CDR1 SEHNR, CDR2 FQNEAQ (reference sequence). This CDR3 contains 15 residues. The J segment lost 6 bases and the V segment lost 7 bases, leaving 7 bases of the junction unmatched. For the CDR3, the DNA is TGTGCCAGCAATAGAGAACAGGGGGCTAATTCACCCCTCCACTTT. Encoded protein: CASNREQGANSPLHF.

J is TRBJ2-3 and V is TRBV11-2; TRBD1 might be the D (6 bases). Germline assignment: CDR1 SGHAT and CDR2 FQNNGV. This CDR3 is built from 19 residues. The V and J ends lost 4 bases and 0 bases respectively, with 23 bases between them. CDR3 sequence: CASSSNRNRENSSTDTQYF. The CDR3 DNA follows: TGTGCCAGCAGCTCCAATCGGAACAGGGAAAATTCTAGCACAGATACGCAGTATTTT.

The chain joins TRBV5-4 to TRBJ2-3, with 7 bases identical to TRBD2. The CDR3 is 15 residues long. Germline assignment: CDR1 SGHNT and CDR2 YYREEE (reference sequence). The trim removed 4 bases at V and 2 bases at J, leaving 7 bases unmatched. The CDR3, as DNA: TGTGCCAGCAGCAGCACCGGGGGGAACACAGATACGCAGTATTTT. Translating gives CASSSTGGNTDTQYF.

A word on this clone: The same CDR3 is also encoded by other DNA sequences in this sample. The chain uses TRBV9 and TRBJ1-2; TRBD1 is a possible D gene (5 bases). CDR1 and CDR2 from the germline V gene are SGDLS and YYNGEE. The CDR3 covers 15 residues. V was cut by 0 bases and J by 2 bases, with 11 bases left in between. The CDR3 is CASSVGGAANYGYTF. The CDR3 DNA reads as TGTGCCAGCAGCGTAGGTGGGGCGGCAAACTATGGCTACACCTTC.

The CDR3 coding sequence is TGTGCCAGCACCTTCAGGGGGATGAACACTGAAGCTTTCTTT. Its translation is CASTFRGMNTEAFF. The V gene is TRBV27, the J gene TRBJ1-1; TRBD1 matches at 7 bases. Looked up from germline, CDR1 is MNHEY and CDR2 is SMNVEV (reference sequence). The CDR3 spans 14 residues. V dropped 7 bases and J dropped 0; count of bases not matched to a gene: 5.

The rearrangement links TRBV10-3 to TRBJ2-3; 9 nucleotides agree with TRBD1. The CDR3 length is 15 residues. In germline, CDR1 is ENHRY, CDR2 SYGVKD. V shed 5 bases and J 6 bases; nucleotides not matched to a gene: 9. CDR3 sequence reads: CAISRSGQGGDTQYF. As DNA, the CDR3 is TGTGCCATCAGTAGATCGGGACAGGGTGGGGATACGCAGTATTTT.

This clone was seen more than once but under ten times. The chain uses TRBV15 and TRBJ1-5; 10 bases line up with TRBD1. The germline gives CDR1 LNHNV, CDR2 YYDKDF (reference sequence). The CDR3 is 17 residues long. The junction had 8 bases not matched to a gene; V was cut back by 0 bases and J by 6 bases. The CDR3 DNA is TGTGCCACCAGCAGAGATCGGGGGGGACAGGGGATTCAGCCCCAGCATTTT. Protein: CATSRDRGGQGIQPQHF.

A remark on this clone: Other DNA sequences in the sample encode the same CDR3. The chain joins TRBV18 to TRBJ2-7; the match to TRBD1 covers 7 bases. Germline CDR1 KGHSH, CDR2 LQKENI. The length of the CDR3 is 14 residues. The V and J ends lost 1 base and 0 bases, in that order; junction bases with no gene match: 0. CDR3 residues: CASSPRTGSYEQYF. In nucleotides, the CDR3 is TGTGCCAGCTCACCACGGACAGGCTCCTACGAGCAGTACTTC.

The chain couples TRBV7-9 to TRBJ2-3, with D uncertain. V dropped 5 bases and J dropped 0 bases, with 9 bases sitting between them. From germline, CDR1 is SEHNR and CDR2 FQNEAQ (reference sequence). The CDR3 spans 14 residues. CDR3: CASSPRRSTDTQYF. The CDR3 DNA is TGTGCCAGCAGCCCCCGGAGAAGCACAGATACGCAGTATTTT.

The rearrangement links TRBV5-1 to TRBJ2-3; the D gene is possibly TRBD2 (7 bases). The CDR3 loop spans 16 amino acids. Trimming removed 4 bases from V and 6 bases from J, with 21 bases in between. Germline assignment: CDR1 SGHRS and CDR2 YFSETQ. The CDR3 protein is CASSPERGARLDTQYF. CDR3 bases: TGCGCCAGCAGCCCGGAACGGGGGGCGAGGTTGGATACGCAGTATTTT. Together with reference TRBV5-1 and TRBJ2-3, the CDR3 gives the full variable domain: KAGVTQTPRYLIKTRGQQVTLSCSPISGHRSVSWYQQTPGQGLQFLFEYFSETQRNKGNFPGRFSGRQFSNSRSEMNVSTLELGDSALYLCASSPERGARLDTQYFGPGTRLTVL.

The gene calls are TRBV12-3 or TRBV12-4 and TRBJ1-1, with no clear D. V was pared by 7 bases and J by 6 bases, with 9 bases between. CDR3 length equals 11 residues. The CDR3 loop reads CASTRGAEAFF. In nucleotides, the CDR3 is TGTGCCAGCACCCGCGGTGCTGAAGCTTTCTTT.

CDR3 nucleotides: TGCGCCAGCAGCTTCCCGGGACAGGGGTTTGGCTACACCTTC. Residues: CASSFPGQGFGYTF. The V call is TRBV5-1, the J call TRBJ1-2; 10 nucleotides match TRBD1. Germline CDR1 SGHRS, CDR2 YFSETQ. The CDR3 contains 14 residues. V dropped 2 bases and J dropped 7; count of bases not matched to a gene: 5.

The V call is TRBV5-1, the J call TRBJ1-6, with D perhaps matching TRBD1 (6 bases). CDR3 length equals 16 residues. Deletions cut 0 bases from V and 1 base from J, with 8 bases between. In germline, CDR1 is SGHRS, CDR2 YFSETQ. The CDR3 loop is CASSLEGVSYNSPLHF. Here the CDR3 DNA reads TGCGCCAGCAGCTTGGAGGGGGTTTCCTATAATTCACCCCTCCACTTT.

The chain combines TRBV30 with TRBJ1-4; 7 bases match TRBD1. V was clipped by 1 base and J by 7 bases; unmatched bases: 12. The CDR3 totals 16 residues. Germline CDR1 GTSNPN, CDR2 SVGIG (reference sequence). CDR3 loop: CAWSDPGTEGGEKLFF. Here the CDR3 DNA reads TGTGCCTGGAGTGATCCCGGGACAGAAGGAGGTGAAAAACTGTTTTTT. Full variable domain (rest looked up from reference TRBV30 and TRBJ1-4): SQTIHQWPATLVQPVGSPLSLECTVEGTSNPNLYWYRQAAGRGLQLLFYSVGIGQISSEVPQNLSASRPQDRQFILSSKKLLLSDSGFYLCAWSDPGTEGGEKLFFGSGTQLSVL.

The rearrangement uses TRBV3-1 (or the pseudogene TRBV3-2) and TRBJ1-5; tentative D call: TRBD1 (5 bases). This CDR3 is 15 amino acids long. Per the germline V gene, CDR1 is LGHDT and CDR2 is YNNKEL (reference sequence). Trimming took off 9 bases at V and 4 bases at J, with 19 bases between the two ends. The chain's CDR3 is CASAPGPFNNQPQHF. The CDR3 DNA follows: TGTGCCAGTGCTCCGGGACCGTTTAATAATCAGCCCCAGCATTTT.

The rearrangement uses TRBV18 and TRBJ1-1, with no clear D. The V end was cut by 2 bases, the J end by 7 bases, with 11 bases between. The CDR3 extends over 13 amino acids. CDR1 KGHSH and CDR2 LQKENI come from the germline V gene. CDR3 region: CASSPMGGLEAFF. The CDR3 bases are TGTGCCAGCTCACCAATGGGCGGCCTTGAAGCTTTCTTT. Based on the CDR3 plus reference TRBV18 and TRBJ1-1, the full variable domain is NAGVMQNPRHLVRRRGQEARLRCSPMKGHSHVYWYRQLPEEGLKFMVYLQKENIIDESGMPKERFSAEFPKEGPSILRIQQVVRGDSAAYFCASSPMGGLEAFFGQGTRLTVV.

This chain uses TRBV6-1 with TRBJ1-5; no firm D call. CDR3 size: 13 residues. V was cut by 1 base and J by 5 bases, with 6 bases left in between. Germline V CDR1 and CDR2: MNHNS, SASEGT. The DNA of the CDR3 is TGTGCCAGCAGTGAAGGAGTGGATCAGCCCCAGCATTTT. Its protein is CASSEGVDQPQHF.